Listed below are T cell receptor beta chains from one sample, sequenced in a study of blood T cell repertoires in COVID-19. Produced via immunoSEQ multiplex PCR; TCRdb's table is partial and in-frame only. The table shows around 94,000 clones, with around 92% occurring only once. Sequenced input: peripheral blood. All receptors derive from a young man with acute or convalescent COVID-19. CDR3s include the opening cysteine and the closing phenylalanine or tryptophan. Each record gives: V gene, J gene, D gene, clone size, CDR3 DNA, CDR3 protein. The D gene is left open where the match is weak. Clone size appears in some rows only: once, few, many, or a class for an expanded clone.

>TRBV11-2|TRBJ2-1|TRBD2|once
TGTGCCAGCGACCCGGGACCCCAGGGACTAGCGGACAATGAGCAGTTCTTC
CASDPGPQGLADNEQFF
>TRBV2|TRBJ1-2|NA|NA
TGTGCCAGCAAGTTCGCGGAGTTAGGTGGCTACACCTTC
CASKFAELGGYTF
>TRBV4-2|TRBJ2-5|TRBD2|NA
TGTGCCAGCAGCCAAGATAGACTAGCGGGCGGGGAGACCCAGTACTTC
CASSQDRLAGGETQYF
>TRBV10-3|TRBJ1-1|NA|once
TGTGCCACCCGCGGGGATTTGAACACTGAAGCTTTCTTT
CATRGDLNTEAFF
>TRBV4-2|TRBJ2-1|NA|NA
TGTGCCAGCAGCCAAGAATTGGGGCAGGGATTTAATGAGCAGTTCTTC
CASSQELGQGFNEQFF
>TRBV6-6|TRBJ1-3|NA|NA
TGTGCCAGCAGTTTGTTAGGGGTCCGTGAAAACACCATATATTTT
CASSLLGVRENTIYF
>TRBV11-2|TRBJ1-2|NA|NA
TGTGCCAGCACCCAAGGGTACGACAGAAATTCTAACTATGGCTACACCTTC
CASTQGYDRNSNYGYTF
>TRBV27|TRBJ1-1|TRBD1|NA
TGTGCCAGCAGTTCACAGGGGGCCCAGGAGAACACTGAAGCTTTCTTT
CASSSQGAQENTEAFF
>TRBV6-5|TRBJ1-2|NA|NA
TGTGCCAGCCCATCCCGGGACACTCGCTATGGCTACACCTTC
CASPSRDTRYGYTF
>TRBV28|TRBJ2-3|TRBD2|NA
TGTGCCAGCAGTGGGGTGCTCGGGAGGGCCACAGATACGCAGTATTTT
CASSGVLGRATDTQYF
>TRBV9|TRBJ2-5|TRBD1|NA
TGTGCCAGCAGCCCTCGTTCCGGGACAGGGGCGACCCAGTACTTC
CASSPRSGTGATQYF
>TRBV6-5|TRBJ1-1|TRBD1|NA
TGTGCCAGCACCCCCTTGAGGGGGCCCACTGAAGCTTTCTTT
CASTPLRGPTEAFF
>TRBV18|TRBJ1-2|TRBD1|NA
TGTGCCAGCTCACCACCTGGAACAGGGGTAGTTAACTATGGCTACACCTTC
CASSPPGTGVVNYGYTF
>TRBV5-1|TRBJ2-7|NA|NA
TGCGCCAGCAGCTTTCGAGGGATCTACGAGCAGTACTTC
CASSFRGIYEQYF
>TRBV18|TRBJ2-3|NA|NA
TGTGCCAGCTCAATATCCAGGGGGGCCGCAGATACGCAGTATTTT
CASSISRGAADTQYF
>TRBV30|TRBJ2-5|TRBD2|NA
TGTGCCTGGGGGATAGCGGGCCAAGAGACCCAGTACTTC
CAWGIAGQETQYF
>TRBV27|TRBJ2-3|NA|once
TGTGCCAGCAGTTTACTGGCAGGGAGCACAGATACGCAGTATTTT
CASSLLAGSTDTQYF
>TRBV7-9|TRBJ1-2|NA|NA
TGTGCCAGCAGCCCGACGGACAGAAACTATGGCTACACCTTC
CASSPTDRNYGYTF
>TRBV20-1|TRBJ1-1|NA|once
TGCAGTGCCTCCAGGGAATCTGAAGCTTTCTTT
CSASRESEAFF
>TRBV6-2/TRBV6-3|TRBJ2-1|NA|NA
TGTGCCAGCAGTTACCCAGACAATGAGCAGTTCTTC
CASSYPDNEQFF
>TRBV24-1|TRBJ1-2|TRBD1|NA
TGTGCCACCAGTGACCCTCCTGGGACAGGGGGGGGCTACACCTTC
CATSDPPGTGGGYTF
>TRBV3-1/TRBV3-2|TRBJ1-4|TRBD1|NA
TGTGCCAGCAGCCAAGAAACGGTGGGACAGGGGGCAACTAATGAAAAACTGTTTTTT
CASSQETVGQGATNEKLFF
>TRBV6-5|TRBJ1-5|NA|NA
TGTGCCAGCAGGGGCACTTCTAGCAATCAGCCCCAGCATTTT
CASRGTSSNQPQHF
>TRBV6-5|TRBJ2-7|NA|once
TGTGCCAGCAGTACTCTCGATCTCCCCTACGAGCAGTACTTC
CASSTLDLPYEQYF
>TRBV2|TRBJ1-4|TRBD1|NA
TGTGCCAGCAGGGACAGGAGCTTAACTAATGAAAAACTGTTTTTT
CASRDRSLTNEKLFF
>TRBV18|TRBJ2-7|NA|NA
TGTGCCAGCTCACCGGGACTCTCCTACGAGCAGTACTTC
CASSPGLSYEQYF
>TRBV9|TRBJ2-7|TRBD2|NA
TGTGCCAGCAGCCCCCCGGCGGGGGGGCCGCCGGACGAGCAGTACTTC
CASSPPAGGPPDEQYF
>TRBV5-1|TRBJ1-2|NA|NA
TGCGCCAGCAGCTTGGGCCAGGGCTGGGACTATGGCTACACCTTC
CASSLGQGWDYGYTF
>TRBV19|TRBJ1-2|NA|NA
TGTGCCAGTAGTATTGAGGGTCCCTTCTATGGCTACACCTTC
CASSIEGPFYGYTF
>TRBV9|TRBJ2-3|TRBD1|NA
TGTGCCAGCAGCGTAGTGGGACAGGGGGTTACAGATACGCAGTATTTT
CASSVVGQGVTDTQYF
>TRBV6-6|TRBJ1-5|NA|NA
TGTGCCAGCAGCCACGGGAGGGAACAGCCCCAGCATTTT
CASSHGREQPQHF
>TRBV5-4|TRBJ2-7|NA|NA
TGTGCCAGCAGCTTGGAGGGGTATCTCTCCTACGAGCAGTACTTC
CASSLEGYLSYEQYF
>TRBV7-9|TRBJ1-1|NA|NA
TGTGCCAGCAGCCTGAACAGAGAAGCTTTCTTT
CASSLNREAFF
>TRBV6-4|TRBJ2-3|NA|NA
TGTGCCAGCAGGGCGTCACGGGACACAGATACGCAGTATTTT
CASRASRDTDTQYF
>TRBV9|TRBJ2-1|TRBD1|NA
TGTGCCAGCAGCGGGGGACAGGGAGGAAATGAGCAGTTCTTC
CASSGGQGGNEQFF
>TRBV3-1/TRBV3-2|TRBJ1-2|TRBD1|NA
TGTGCCAGCAGCCGACAGGGGGGGGACTATGGCTACACCTTC
CASSRQGGDYGYTF
>TRBV27|TRBJ1-1|NA|NA
TGTGCCAGCCGCGGGGCATCGAACACTGAAGCTTTCTTT
CASRGASNTEAFF
>TRBV11-2|TRBJ2-7|NA|NA
TGTGCCAGCAGCTTCGACAGCTCCTACGAGCAGTACTTC
CASSFDSSYEQYF
>TRBV6-2/TRBV6-3|TRBJ1-6|NA|NA
TGTGCCAGCAGTTACCCTGACAGGTTGGGTTCACCCCTCCACTTT
CASSYPDRLGSPLHF
>TRBV6-6|TRBJ1-1|TRBD1|NA
TGTGCCAGCAGTTACCGGACAGGGTTCACTGAAGCTTTCTTT
CASSYRTGFTEAFF
>TRBV5-5|TRBJ1-4|NA|NA
TGTGCCAGCAGCCCCTGGGACTTTGCAACTAATGAAAAACTGTTTTTT
CASSPWDFATNEKLFF
>TRBV5-1|TRBJ2-3|TRBD1|NA
TGCGCCAGCACCACAGGGGGAAGCACAGATACGCAGTATTTT
CASTTGGSTDTQYF
>TRBV7-6|TRBJ2-3|NA|NA
TGTGCCAGCAGCTTATATCAGGGACTTAACACAGATACGCAGTATTTT
CASSLYQGLNTDTQYF
>TRBV9|TRBJ2-7|TRBD1|NA
TGTGCCAGCAGCGTAGAGGGGGCCCGAACCTACGAGCAGTACTTC
CASSVEGARTYEQYF
>TRBV18|TRBJ1-5|NA|NA
TGTGCCAGCTCACAGCTAACAGGGACGGGTCAGCCCCAGCATTTT
CASSQLTGTGQPQHF
>TRBV19|TRBJ1-1|NA|NA
TGTGCCAGTAGTATTGTGGCGGGAACTGAAGCTTTCTTT
CASSIVAGTEAFF
>TRBV5-1|TRBJ1-1|TRBD1|once
TGCGCCAGCAGCACAGGTAGGACAGGGGACCTCTGGAACACTGAAGCTTTCTTT
CASSTGRTGDLWNTEAFF
>TRBV25-1|TRBJ2-1|TRBD2|NA
TGTGCCAGCAAACCTCCGGGACTAGCCTACAATGAGCAGTTCTTC
CASKPPGLAYNEQFF
>TRBV2|TRBJ2-7|TRBD2|NA
TGTGCCAGCAGGCTAGCGGGAGGGAACTACGAGCAGTACTTC
CASRLAGGNYEQYF
>TRBV24-1|TRBJ1-5|NA|once
TGTGCCACCAGTGATTCTAGGGGGGGAACGGGTCAGCCCCAGCATTTT
CATSDSRGGTGQPQHF
>TRBV20-1|TRBJ1-1|TRBD1|once
TGCAGTGCTAATGACAGGGGATTCACTGAAGCTTTCTTT
CSANDRGFTEAFF
>TRBV20-1|TRBJ2-5|TRBD2|NA
TGCAGTGCTAGTCCGCAGGAGAGGTGGGGAGGGGAGACCCAGTACTTC
CSASPQERWGGETQYF
>TRBV14|TRBJ2-3|NA|NA
TGTGCCAGCAGCCTTGGCGGGGACACAGATACGCAGTATTTT
CASSLGGDTDTQYF
>TRBV10-2|TRBJ1-2|NA|NA
TGCGCCAGCAGTGAGTCGGAGGCGTATGGCTACACCTTC
CASSESEAYGYTF
>TRBV3-1/TRBV3-2|TRBJ1-6|NA|NA
TGTGCCAGCAGCCAAGGGGGAGGTTCACCCCTCCACTTT
CASSQGGGSPLHF
>TRBV5-6|TRBJ2-7|TRBD1|NA
TGTGCCAGCAGCTACGCGGGACAGGGCTCCTACGAGCAGTACTTC
CASSYAGQGSYEQYF
>TRBV3-1/TRBV3-2|TRBJ2-2|TRBD1|NA
TGTGCCAGCAGCCCCCGGGACAGGGTGAACACCGGGGAGCTGTTTTTT
CASSPRDRVNTGELFF
>TRBV4-1|TRBJ2-7|NA|once
TGCGCCAGCAGCCGAACACCGGGACATTCCAAACTGAACTACGAGCAGTACTTC
CASSRTPGHSKLNYEQYF
>TRBV4-1|TRBJ1-2|NA|few
TGCGCCAGCAGCCAAGATCGGAGTACTAACTATGGCTACACCTTC
CASSQDRSTNYGYTF